This T cell receptor (beta chain) was retrieved from a study of shared clonotypes between healthy human individuals. V was clipped by 2 bases and J by 4 bases; unmatched bases: 3. Germline lookup yields CDR1 SGHTA and CDR2 FQGNSA. The CDR3 spans 14 residues. In the study's own analysis: ImmunoSEQ junction-only sequences lacked quality scores, so their filtering differed. Assay used: immunoSEQ multiplex PCR; TCRdb lists only in-frame clones, some missing. V, J and clone size are those of that table, while D and trimming were read from the DNA. Among hundreds of thousands of clones listed, about 74% were seen once.

The sample comprised memory CD4+ T cells sorted from blood. Subset noted: CD45RA-negative fraction. The gene calls are TRBV7-2 and TRBJ1-2; 8 bases are a match to TRBD1. This sequence was found in a woman in her 30s in good health. CDR3 protein: CASSLRDRPYGYTF. The CDR3 DNA follows: TGTGCCAGCAGCTTACGGGACAGGCCCTATGGCTACACCTTC. Looking up the rest from reference TRBV7-2 and TRBJ1-2 gives the full variable domain: GAGVSQSPSNKVTEKGKDVELRCDPISGHTALYWYRQSLGQGLEFLIYFQGNSAPDKSGLPSDRFSAERTGGSVSTLTIQRTQQEDSAVYLCASSLRDRPYGYTFGSGTRLTVV.